Following are 10 T cell receptor beta chains from one sample sequenced in a study of beta chain features in type 1 diabetes. As every portion of the isolated RNA was reverse transcribed, the sequencing read expressed TCRB transcripts. Data came from immunoSEQ multiplex PCR; TCRdb stores just in-frame clones and leaves some out. Of about 130,000 clones listed, 9.2% are singletons. Material: central memory CD4+ T cells from blood. Receptor source: a man younger than 35 in good health.

This chain links TRBV5-4 with TRBJ1-2; D gene unclear. Germline V CDR1 and CDR2: SGHNT, YYREEE (reference sequence). V gave up 2 bases and J gave up 6 bases, with 14 bases separating them. The CDR3 covers 14 residues. CDR3 sequence reads: CASSFSTGSHGYTF. CDR3 DNA sequence: TGTGCCAGCAGCTTTTCTACGGGTTCCCATGGCTACACCTTC.

The chain employs TRBV6-5 and TRBJ2-1, with D perhaps matching TRBD2 (5 bases). This CDR3 has 16 residues. V lost 0 bases to trimming and J lost 6 bases, with 15 bases between them. In germline, CDR1 is MNHEY, CDR2 SVGAGI. The CDR3 reads CASSYSRAQSGNEQFF. The CDR3 DNA reads TGTGCCAGCAGTTACTCGAGGGCCCAATCCGGCAATGAGCAGTTCTTC.

This clone turned up a few times. The chain has TRBV7-2 and TRBJ2-5, with 10 bases identical to TRBD2. Trimming took 2 bases from V and 7 from J; bases not matched to a gene: 10. Germline assignment: CDR1 SGHTA and CDR2 FQGNSA. The CDR3 runs 16 residues. The CDR3, as DNA: TGTGCCAGCAGCTTATTTAGCGGGGGGTCGGTCGGGACCCAGTACTTC. Its translation: CASSLFSGGSVGTQYF.

V is TRBV7-1 and J is TRBJ2-6; perhaps TRBD1 as D (5 bases). TRBV7-1 is noted as an ORF with a role that remains uncertain. The length of the CDR3 is 19 residues. Trimming cost V 4 bases and J 5 bases, with 24 bases left between them. The CDR3 sequence: CASSLIRHEDKSRANVLTF. The CDR3 DNA reads TGTGCCAGCAGCTTGATACGTCACGAGGACAAAAGTCGGGCCAACGTCCTGACTTTC.

This clone was seen only a few times. This chain uses TRBV7-8 with TRBJ1-6, with D maybe TRBD1 (5 bases). The CDR3 runs 15 residues. Germline lookup yields CDR1 SGHVS and CDR2 FQNEAQ. Between the trimmed V and J ends, which lost 5 bases and 7 bases, there was a span of 15 bases. The CDR3 nucleotides are TGTGCCAGCAGCCTACCCGGCAGGGTGAATTCACCCCTCCACTTT. It is translated as CASSLPGRVNSPLHF.

In its sample, this clone was seen many times. This chain connects TRBV9 to TRBJ2-2; D gene unclear. Germline CDR1 and CDR2: SGDLS and YYNGEE. The ends were cut back, 4 bases at V and 0 bases at J, with 13 bases in the middle. The CDR3 sequence is 16 residues long. This CDR3 is CASSPQWATNTGELFF. CDR3 nucleotides: TGTGCCAGCAGCCCCCAATGGGCGACGAACACCGGGGAGCTGTTTTTT.

This clone turned up a few times. DNA for the CDR3: TGTGCCAGCAGCTCGCAGGGTACCGGGGAGCTGTTTTTT. Protein sequence: CASSSQGTGELFF. The genes are TRBV7-8 and TRBJ2-2, with a possible D match to TRBD1 (5 bases). The CDR3 sequence is 13 residues long. CDR1 SGHVS and CDR2 FQNEAQ come from the germline V gene. V lost 4 bases to trimming and J lost 5 bases, with 8 bases between them.

This clone was counted between two and nine times. The chain is built from TRBV5-4 and TRBJ1-2; weak D call: TRBD1 (6 bases). Germline V gene sequence: CDR1 SGHNT, CDR2 YYREEE (reference sequence). This CDR3 has 15 amino acids. V was clipped by 4 bases and J by 5 bases, with 18 bases between them. The CDR3 nucleotides are TGTGCCAGCAGCCCTAATAACAGGGTAGGGTATGGCTACACCTTC. This encodes CASSPNNRVGYGYTF.

The chain combines TRBV7-2 with TRBJ2-1; D ambiguous. Trimming removed 1 base from V and 11 bases from J, with 12 bases in between. Germline V gene sequence: CDR1 SGHTA, CDR2 FQGNSA. CDR3 length equals 13 residues. CDR3 amino acids: CASSLDQASQQFF. CDR3 DNA sequence: TGTGCCAGCAGCTTAGATCAGGCTTCCCAGCAGTTCTTC. Full variable domain (remainder filled in from reference TRBV7-2 and TRBJ2-1): GAGVSQSPSNKVTEKGKDVELRCDPISGHTALYWYRQSLGQGLEFLIYFQGNSAPDKSGLPSDRFSAERTGGSVSTLTIQRTQQEDSAVYLCASSLDQASQQFFGPGTRLTVL.

This clone has just a few counts. The chain has TRBV28 and TRBJ2-3, with 10 bases aligning to TRBD2. Per the germline V gene, CDR1 is MDHEN and CDR2 is SYDVKM. The CDR3 sequence is 13 residues long. The V and J ends lost 9 bases and 4 bases, in that order; junction bases with no gene match: 4. The CDR3 is CASRTSGPDTQYF. The CDR3 region has the DNA TGTGCCAGTCGGACTAGCGGCCCAGATACGCAGTATTTT.